A selection of T cell receptor beta chains follows, all from one sample in a study of blood T cell repertoires in COVID-19. Sequenced by immunoSEQ multiplex PCR; TCRdb stores in-frame clones only, minus some. Of 350,000 or so clones in the sample, more than 75% were seen once. Sequencing was carried out using peripheral blood. The receptors originated from a woman in her twenties or thirties with COVID-19, enrolled during active disease. The CDR3 runs from the conserved cysteine through the conserved F or W. A D gene is named only where the DNA matches it firmly. Clone size is shown for a subset of rows, as once, few, many or a class of expanded clone.

>TRBV5-5|NA|TRBJ2-7|11|NA
TGTGCCAGCAGCTCGTCCTACGAGCAGTACTTC
CASSSSYEQYF
>TRBV7-2|NA|TRBJ1-1|12|NA
TGTGCCAGCAGCGAGGGACTCATTGAAGCTTTCTTT
CASSEGLIEAFF
>TRBV29-1|NA|TRBJ2-7|16|NA
TGCAGCGTTGAAGAAAGGGCTGCACAGGGGAGGTACGAGCAGTACTTC
CSVEERAAQGRYEQYF
>TRBV19|TRBD1|TRBJ2-7|14|NA
TGTGCCAGTAGTGGGGGGACAGGTTCCTACGAGCAGTACTTC
CASSGGTGSYEQYF
>TRBV5-1|NA|TRBJ1-2|14|NA
TGCGCCAGCAGCTTGGGAGGGACTAACTATGGCTACACCTTC
CASSLGGTNYGYTF
>TRBV19|NA|TRBJ1-5|15|once
TGTGCCAGTAGTATAGTGAAGCATTCGTCCCAGCCCCAGCATTTT
CASSIVKHSSQPQHF
>TRBV6-5|TRBD1|TRBJ2-2|14|NA
TGTGCCAGCAGCAGGGGGCAAGACACCGGGGAGCTGTTTTTT
CASSRGQDTGELFF
>TRBV5-1|TRBD1|TRBJ1-5|15|NA
TGCGCCAGCAGCCCAGGGGGCATCGGCAATCAGCCCCAGCATTTT
CASSPGGIGNQPQHF
>TRBV7-2|NA|TRBJ2-1|15|once
TGTGCCAGCAGCTTAAGACAGGATTACAACAATGAGCAGTTCTTC
CASSLRQDYNNEQFF
>TRBV27|TRBD1|TRBJ1-1|17|NA
TGTGCCAGCAGTCCCCGACAGGGATCGGGGATGAACACTGAAGCTTTCTTT
CASSPRQGSGMNTEAFF
>TRBV11-2|NA|TRBJ1-4|15|NA
TGTGCCAGCAGCCATGAGGTGGTACCTAATGAAAAACTGTTTTTT
CASSHEVVPNEKLFF
>TRBV29-1|NA|TRBJ1-5|12|NA
TGCAGCGTTACGACCGGGGTGGAGCCCCAGCATTTT
CSVTTGVEPQHF
>TRBV2|NA|TRBJ2-7|13|NA
TGTGCCAGCAGTTCTCAGCGGCGGGACGAGCAGTACTTC
CASSSQRRDEQYF
>TRBV10-1|NA|TRBJ2-7|13|NA
TGCGCCAGCAGTGAGGAGCGGACCTACGAGCAGTACTTC
CASSEERTYEQYF
>TRBV7-8|TRBD2|TRBJ2-4|19|NA
TGTGCCAGCAGCTTATCAGGACTAGCCTACCTGAGGTTACGAAACATTCAGTACTTC
CASSLSGLAYLRLRNIQYF
>TRBV11-3|NA|TRBJ2-2|12|NA
TGTGCCAGCAGCTCAAACACCGGGGAGCTGTTTTTT
CASSSNTGELFF
>TRBV5-8|TRBD1|TRBJ1-6|14|NA
TGTGCCAGCAGCCTCGGACAGGAGAATTCACCCCTCCACTTT
CASSLGQENSPLHF
>TRBV19|NA|TRBJ1-5|18|few
TGTGCCAGTAGTATAAAAGGGGCTAGGGGAATAAGCAATCAGCCCCAGCATTTT
CASSIKGARGISNQPQHF
>TRBV19|TRBD2|TRBJ2-7|15|NA
TGTGCCAGTAGTATAGTGGCGGGAGGTTCCTACGAGCAGTACTTC
CASSIVAGGSYEQYF
>TRBV18|TRBD1|TRBJ1-2|16|NA
TGTGCCAGCTCTCCGGGACAGGGAGCAACCCCCGGTGGCTACACCTTC
CASSPGQGATPGGYTF
>TRBV7-8|NA|TRBJ2-7|17|NA
TGTGCCAGCAGCTTAGTTGGGGGGTATGCAGACTCCTACGAGCAGTACTTC
CASSLVGGYADSYEQYF
>TRBV27|NA|TRBJ2-7|11|NA
TGTGCCACCGCTCATCGGGGCGAGCAGTACTTC
CATAHRGEQYF
>TRBV18|NA|TRBJ1-1|16|NA
TGTGCCAGCTCACCTCGGGCAGGGAGGGCGAACACTGAAGCTTTCTTT
CASSPRAGRANTEAFF
>TRBV19|NA|TRBJ1-6|14|NA
TGTGCCAGTAGTCTAGGGACGGGAAATTCACCCCTCCACTTT
CASSLGTGNSPLHF
>TRBV10-3|TRBD1|TRBJ2-7|14|NA
TGTGCCATCAGCAGACAGGACAGGGGAAACGAGCAGTACTTC
CAISRQDRGNEQYF
>TRBV29-1|TRBD2|TRBJ2-1|16|NA
TGCAGCGTTGAAGATCACACTAGCGGGGCTTACAATGAGCAGTTCTTC
CSVEDHTSGAYNEQFF
>TRBV29-1|NA|TRBJ2-7|10|NA
TGCAGCGTAGGCGACAGCGAGCAGTACTTC
CSVGDSEQYF
>TRBV10-3|TRBD2|TRBJ2-1|14|NA
TGTGCCATCAGTCGACTAGCGGGAGAGTATGAGCAGTTCTTC
CAISRLAGEYEQFF
>TRBV5-1|NA|TRBJ2-5|15|NA
TGCGCCAGCAGCTTGGATGGACAGTACCAAGAGACCCAGTACTTC
CASSLDGQYQETQYF
>TRBV4-3|NA|TRBJ1-3|15|NA
TGCGCCAGCAGCCAAGATCGGTCCTCTGGAAACACCATATATTTT
CASSQDRSSGNTIYF
>TRBV4-1|TRBD2|TRBJ2-1|15|NA
TGCGCCAGCAGCCCCTCAAGGGAGGGATACAATGAGCAGTTCTTC
CASSPSREGYNEQFF
>TRBV7-6|TRBD2|TRBJ2-1|19|NA
TGTGCCAGCAGCTTAGCCCCCTTTAGCGGGACCACCTCCTACAATGAGCAGTTCTTC
CASSLAPFSGTTSYNEQFF
>TRBV5-8|TRBD1|TRBJ1-1|13|once
TGTGCCAGCAATGAGGGGGCGGGCACTGAAGCTTTCTTT
CASNEGAGTEAFF
>TRBV19|NA|TRBJ2-2|15|NA
TGTGCCAGTAGTCACCAGGGGCCGAACACCGGGGAGCTGTTTTTT
CASSHQGPNTGELFF
>TRBV11-2|NA|TRBJ2-7|14|NA
TGTGCCAGCAGCTTAGATCTTCGCAGCTACGAGCAGTACTTC
CASSLDLRSYEQYF
>TRBV10-1|TRBD2|TRBJ2-7|15|NA
TGCGCCAGCAGTGAGAGGCTAGCGGGAATGTACGAGCAGTACTTC
CASSERLAGMYEQYF
>TRBV29-1|NA|TRBJ1-1|15|NA
TGCAGCGTTTTAGGGGGAGACCTAATAAACACTGAAGCTTTCTTT
CSVLGGDLINTEAFF
>TRBV20-1|TRBD2|TRBJ2-7|13|NA
TGCAGTGCTAGTGAGCGGGAGCCCCACGAGCAGTACTTC
CSASEREPHEQYF
>TRBV28|NA|TRBJ2-2|14|NA
TGTGCCAGCAGCTTAGCGGCCCACACCGGGGAGCTGTTTTTT
CASSLAAHTGELFF
>TRBV19|NA|TRBJ2-1|13|NA
TGTGCCAGTATAGCCGTGGCCAACAATGAGCAGTTCTTC
CASIAVANNEQFF